This TCR beta chain emerged from a study of T cell repertoires in cytomegalovirus infection. Overall study: It can be stated that public TCR beta signatures indicated CMV infection as well as a matching HLA type. Study-wide findings and caveats: CMV-specific HLA-C-restricted TCR beta clonotypes dominated the ex vivo response. Cumulative frequency of public TCR beta families picked out carriers of CMV plus the relevant HLA.

This clonotype was counted many times. Its antigen is currently unknown. From the reads, TCRdb called clonotypes with MiXCR, one entry per CDR3 protein. This table holds 450,000 to 600,000 distinct CDR3 sequences, around 11% found once. This TCR derives from a human donor in good health (CMV status not recorded). Some clones in this sample may be carry-over from other donors' samples. Specimen: PBMCs.

The CDR3, as DNA: TGTGCCAGCAGCTTAGCACGGGGAGACGAGGAGCAGTTCTTC. It specifies CASSLARGDEEQFF. The gene calls are TRBV7-9 and TRBJ2-1, with D tentatively TRBD2 (5 bases). The CDR3 contains 14 residues. Germline V gives CDR1 SEHNR, CDR2 FQNEAQ (reference sequence). The ends were cut back, 0 bases at V and 10 bases at J, with 13 bases in the middle. Variable domain in full (rest from reference TRBV7-9 and TRBJ2-1): DTGVSQNPRHKITKRGQNVTFRCDPISEHNRLYWYRQTLGQGPEFLTYFQNEAQLEKSRLLSDRFSAERPKGSFSTLEIQRTEQGDSAMYLCASSLARGDEEQFFGPGTRLTVL.